The rows below give T cell receptor beta chains drawn from one sample of a study of T cells in localized non-small cell lung cancer. Profiled with immunoSEQ multiplex PCR; TCRdb holds only in-frame clones, not every one. The top ten clones hold roughly 1.4% of a sample with 70,000 to 85,000 clones, approximately 84% of them seen once. The sample consisted of peripheral blood, taken before any cancer treatment. All receptors derive from a female donor at least 60 years old with stage I lung adenocarcinoma. CDR3s include the opening cysteine and the closing phenylalanine or tryptophan. Each record gives: J gene, clone size, V gene, D gene, CDR3 DNA, CDR3 protein. A D gene is named only where the DNA matches it firmly. Where a row states a size, it is once, few, many or the class of an expanded clone; other rows omit it.

TRBJ1-5 few TRBV4-1 TRBD1 TGCGCCAGCAGCCCGACAGGGAGCAATCAGCCCCAGCATTTT CASSPTGSNQPQHF
TRBJ1-5 . TRBV2 . TGTGCCAGCGGATCTCTCCGGGGCAGCAATCAGCCCCAGCATTTT CASGSLRGSNQPQHF
TRBJ1-3 . TRBV9 . TGTGCCAGCAGCGTAAGTTTGGTGGGGGCAGGACAGTACCGCTCTGGAAACACCATATATTTT CASSVSLVGAGQYRSGNTIYF
TRBJ1-1 . TRBV19 . TGTGCCAGTAATATACCCGGCAGGAACACTGAAGCTTTCTTT CASNIPGRNTEAFF
TRBJ1-2 few TRBV9 TRBD1 TGTGCCAGCAGCGTAGGCAGGGGGGCCTATGGCTACACCTTC CASSVGRGAYGYTF
TRBJ1-1 . TRBV7-3 . TGTGCCAGCAGCTTAATTCCCGGGGCTGAAGCTTTCTTT CASSLIPGAEAFF
TRBJ2-2 . TRBV11-3 TRBD2 TGTGCCAGCAGCCCTAGGGGCTTTGCGGGGAGGGACACCGGGGAGCTGTTTTTT CASSPRGFAGRDTGELFF
TRBJ1-2 . TRBV13 . TGTGCCAGCAGCGTCGTACAGGTTCACTATGGCTACACCTTC CASSVVQVHYGYTF
TRBJ2-5 . TRBV5-6 . TGTGCCAGCAGCTTTTTCCCGACCTCAGGGGATGAGACCCAGTACTTC CASSFFPTSGDETQYF
TRBJ2-2 once TRBV5-1 . TGCGCCAGCAGCTTGAGATCCGGGACTCAGAACACCGGGGAGCTGTTTTTT CASSLRSGTQNTGELFF
TRBJ1-1 . TRBV5-1 . TGCGCCAGCAGCTTGCCGACCGGGTCAGGCACTGAAGCTTTCTTT CASSLPTGSGTEAFF
TRBJ2-1 . TRBV6-1 . TGTGCCAGCAGTCGGGGGGCAGGGTACAATGAGCAGTTCTTC CASSRGAGYNEQFF
TRBJ2-2 . TRBV7-8 TRBD2 TGTGCCAGCAGCTTAATCGGGGGGGACGCGAACACCGGGGAGCTGTTTTTT CASSLIGGDANTGELFF
TRBJ1-2 . TRBV11-1 TRBD1 TGTGCCAGCAGCCTCAGGACAGGATTTTATGGCTACACCTTC CASSLRTGFYGYTF
TRBJ1-5 . TRBV6-5 . TGTGCCAGCAGACCTCCGGGCAGTAGCAATCAGCCCCAGCATTTT CASRPPGSSNQPQHF
TRBJ1-5 . TRBV15 TRBD1 TGTGCCACCAGCCCCGGGACAGGGGGCTGGCAGCCCCAGCATTTT CATSPGTGGWQPQHF
TRBJ2-5 . TRBV4-2 . TGTGCCAGCAGCCAGACCCCGGGGCGGTTTGGGGGCGTAGAAGAGACCCAGTACTTC CASSQTPGRFGGVEETQYF
TRBJ2-6 . TRBV6-6 TRBD1 TGTGCCGGGGGACAGGGGTGGGAAAGTCTGACTTTC CAGGQGWESLTF
TRBJ1-4 . TRBV15 TRBD1 TGTGCCACCAGCAGCTCCGGGACAGGGGAAGAAAAACTGTTTTTT CATSSSGTGEEKLFF
TRBJ2-1 . TRBV4-3 . TGCGCCAGCAGCCAAGATAATAGGGCGATCCATGAGCAGTTCTTC CASSQDNRAIHEQFF
TRBJ2-7 . TRBV7-2 . TGTGCCAGCAGCTTAACCCGGACCTACGAGCAGTACTTC CASSLTRTYEQYF
TRBJ1-1 . TRBV2 . TGTGCCAGCAGTGAAGTCAGGAACACTGAAGCTTTCTTT CASSEVRNTEAFF
TRBJ2-3 . TRBV11-2 . TGTGCCAGCAGTCCAGGACTCAAAAGCACAGATACGCAGTATTTT CASSPGLKSTDTQYF
TRBJ1-2 . TRBV13 . TGTGCCAGCAGCCCGCGCGCGCGACAGGCCGTGGGTGGCTACACCTTC CASSPRARQAVGGYTF
TRBJ2-3 . TRBV6-1 . TGTGCCAGCAGTGAGACTGAGACCCGGGTTCGATATACGCAGTATTTT CASSETETRVRYTQYF
TRBJ2-7 . TRBV5-6 . TGTGCCAGCAGCTTTGGACTGACCCGGTTGAACGAGCAGTACTTC CASSFGLTRLNEQYF
TRBJ1-5 . TRBV2 . TGTGCCAGCAGTGAGGTCAGGGGTCAGCCCCAGCATTTT CASSEVRGQPQHF
TRBJ2-5 . TRBV7-9 . TGTGCCAGCAGCCCCGGGGGTGTAGGGACCCAGTACTTC CASSPGGVGTQYF
TRBJ2-1 . TRBV7-9 . TGTGCCAGCAGCTTTGATTACGGGGACTACAATGAGCAGTTCTTC CASSFDYGDYNEQFF
TRBJ1-4 . TRBV7-8 TRBD1 TGTGCCAGCAGCTTTGGACAGGGGTATGAAAAACTGTTTTTT CASSFGQGYEKLFF
TRBJ2-3 once TRBV18 . TGTGCCAGCTCAGATGAGACTGGGACTAGCACAGATACGCAGTATTTT CASSDETGTSTDTQYF
TRBJ2-3 . TRBV29-1 . TGCAGCGTTGGCGTTCAGGGGACGGGCACAGATACGCAGTATTTT CSVGVQGTGTDTQYF
TRBJ2-4 . TRBV5-4 TRBD1 TGTGCCAGCACCCGACAGGGGAGTGACATTCAGTACTTC CASTRQGSDIQYF
TRBJ1-2 few TRBV6-4 . TGTGCCAGCAGATCACCAGGGAATGGCGGCTACACCTTC CASRSPGNGGYTF
TRBJ2-1 . TRBV29-1 TRBD1 TGCAGCGCTGTATGGACAGGATACAATGAGCAGTTCTTC CSAVWTGYNEQFF
TRBJ1-1 . TRBV7-2 . TGTGCCAGCAGCTTCCAGACAGGAGGGACTGAAGCTTTCTTT CASSFQTGGTEAFF
TRBJ1-1 . TRBV6-1 . TGTGCCAGCAGTGACCAGATGAACACTGAAGCTTTCTTT CASSDQMNTEAFF
TRBJ2-7 . TRBV19 . TGTGCCAGTTCTACAGGGAACCCCTACGAGCAGTACTTC CASSTGNPYEQYF
TRBJ1-1 . TRBV18 TRBD1 TGTGCCAGCTCATCCTCTCGACAGGGCGCTGAAGCTTTCTTT CASSSSRQGAEAFF
TRBJ1-3 few TRBV10-3 . TGTGCCATCAGTGATGGAAGCTCTGGAAACACCATATATTTT CAISDGSSGNTIYF
TRBJ2-7 . TRBV7-8 TRBD2 TGTGCCAGCAGCCTCCCAGGGACTAGGACCTACGAGCAGTACTTC CASSLPGTRTYEQYF
TRBJ1-5 . TRBV19 TRBD1 TGTGCCAGTCGGACAGGGGATTATCAGCCCCAGCATTTT CASRTGDYQPQHF